A single sample gave rise to the 2 T cell receptor beta chains below, sequenced in a study of blood T cell repertoires in COVID-19. Sequenced by immunoSEQ multiplex PCR; TCRdb stores in-frame clones only, minus some. The sample yields 300,000 to 400,000 clones, about 90% seen once. Sequences were obtained from peripheral blood. The origin of the receptors is a woman in her 70s with COVID-19, enrolled during active disease.

This chain joins TRBV2 and TRBJ1-3; D remains ambiguous. Germline CDR1 is SNHLY and CDR2 is FYNNEI. The CDR3 runs 16 residues. Trimming pared 5 bases from V and 4 bases from J, leaving 18 bases between. The CDR3 bases are TGTGCCAGCAGTCTAGCCGGGATTCGAGACGGAAACACCATATATTTT. Its translation is CASSLAGIRDGNTIYF.

The chain links TRBV19 to TRBJ2-3; D perhaps matches TRBD1 (5 bases). V was shortened by 6 bases and J by 4 bases, with 17 bases between the two germline ends. The CDR3 has 15 amino acids. In germline, CDR1 is LNHDA, CDR2 SQIVND (reference sequence). CDR3 coding DNA: TGTGCCAGTAGAAGGACAACCTCAACGGCAGATACGCAGTATTTT. Translating gives CASRRTTSTADTQYF.